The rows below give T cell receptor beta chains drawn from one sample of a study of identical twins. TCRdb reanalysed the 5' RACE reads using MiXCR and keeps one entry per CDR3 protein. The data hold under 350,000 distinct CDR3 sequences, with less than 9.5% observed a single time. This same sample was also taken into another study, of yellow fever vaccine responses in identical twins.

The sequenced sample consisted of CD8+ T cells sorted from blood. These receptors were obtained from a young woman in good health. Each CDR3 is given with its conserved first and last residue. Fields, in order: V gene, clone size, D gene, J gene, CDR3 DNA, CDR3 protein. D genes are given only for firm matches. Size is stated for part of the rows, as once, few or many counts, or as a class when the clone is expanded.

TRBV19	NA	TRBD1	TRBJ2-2	TGTGCCAGTAGTATCGCAGGGGGTTTTGGCGGGGAGCTGTTTTTT	CASSIAGGFGGELFF
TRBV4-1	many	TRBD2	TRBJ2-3	TGCGCCAGCAGCCAACGGGGGGGACTCGACACAGATACGCAGTATTTT	CASSQRGGLDTDTQYF
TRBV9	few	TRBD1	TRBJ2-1	TGTGCCAGCAGCGCTCATTTCGGGACAGGGGGCCTAGAGCAGTTCTTC	CASSAHFGTGGLEQFF
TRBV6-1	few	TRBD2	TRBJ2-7	TGTGCCAGCAGTGAATCGGCGGGGGGAAACTACGAGCAGTACTTC	CASSESAGGNYEQYF
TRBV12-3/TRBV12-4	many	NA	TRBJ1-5	TGTGCCAGCAGCGAAGGACAGAGTTTTCCCCTTCAGCCCCAGCATTTT	CASSEGQSFPLQPQHF
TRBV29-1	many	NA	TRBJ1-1	TGCAGCGTTGATGGCACCGCAGGGGTGGTGGGGAACACTGAAGCTTTCTTT	CSVDGTAGVVGNTEAFF
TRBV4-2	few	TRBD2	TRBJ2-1	TGTGCCAGCAGCCAAGTGCCACTAGCGGGAGGTGAGCAGTTCTTC	CASSQVPLAGGEQFF
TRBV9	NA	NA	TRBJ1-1	TGTGCCAGCAGCGCGGGCGGGGGACTTGAAGCTTTCTTT	CASSAGGGLEAFF
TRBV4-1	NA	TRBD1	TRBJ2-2	TGCGCCAGCGCTCCAGGGGGCGATGCCGGGGAGCTGTTTTTT	CASAPGGDAGELFF
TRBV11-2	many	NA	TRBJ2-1	TGTGCCAGCAGCACACCGGGGACCGTTAGCTCCTACAATGAGCAGTTCTTC	CASSTPGTVSSYNEQFF
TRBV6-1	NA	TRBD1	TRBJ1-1	TGTGCCAGCAGAACCGGGACAGGGGACACTGAAGCTTTCTTT	CASRTGTGDTEAFF
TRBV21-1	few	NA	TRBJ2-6	TGTCCAAAACCGCCCTTCTCTGGGGCCAACGTCCTGACTTTC	CPKPPFSGANVLTF
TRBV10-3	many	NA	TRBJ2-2	TGTGCCATCAGTGAGCCGGGGCCACGGGACACCGGGGAGCTGTTTTTT	CAISEPGPRDTGELFF